This T cell receptor (beta chain) was found in a study of graft-versus-host responses after intestinal transplantation. Study summary: Recipients were all induced with anti-thymocyte globulin, then given tacrolimus and steroids for approximately 3 years. Study-wide points: Peak levels of circulating GvH clones tracked with early post-transplant HvG declines.

As for this clone: The antigen remains undetermined.

The CDR3 length is 13 residues. In germline, CDR1 is SNHLY, CDR2 FYNNEI. V lost 5 bases to trimming and J lost 9 bases, with 14 bases between them. Clones were read by immunoSEQ multiplex PCR, and TCRdb kept only the in-frame ones, dropping some. Of about 86,000 clones listed, about nine tenths are singletons. The source is a human donor who was the organ donor for an intestinal transplant. The chain links TRBV2 to TRBJ2-1; a possible D gene is TRBD2 (5 bases). The source material was unstimulated CD4+ T cells sorted from spleen or lymph node cells, sampled before transplant. CDR3 bases: TGTGCCAGCAGTCGGGGAACGAACAGTGAGCAGTTCTTC. It specifies CASSRGTNSEQFF.